This is a list of T cell receptor beta chains from one sample in a study of blood T cells in healthy people across ages. TCRdb redid the calling of the 5' RACE reads with MiXCR, one entry per CDR3 protein. The sample has 1.8 million or so distinct CDR3 sequences; roughly two fifths are singletons. Sample: blood. Every receptor here comes from a human donor in good health. Both conserved end residues are part of each CDR3. The order of the fields is CDR3 DNA, CDR3 protein, V gene, clone size, J gene, D gene. A D gene is named only where the DNA matches it firmly. Size tells how often a clone was seen (once, few, many) or the class of an expanded clone, and some rows leave it out.

CDR3nt: TGTGCCAGCAGAGTACAGAACTCAGGGGGTAGAGGGACCCAGTACTTC
CDR3aa: CASRVQNSGGRGTQYF
v_gene: TRBV12-3/TRBV12-4
abundance: few
j_gene: TRBJ2-5
d_gene: TRBD1

CDR3nt: TGTGCCATCAGTCAGAGGACAGACGGGGATACACAGTATTTT
CDR3aa: CAISQRTDGDTQYF
v_gene: TRBV10-3
abundance: .
j_gene: TRBJ2-3
d_gene: .

CDR3nt: TGCAGTGCTAGAGGGGGGGGGGACAGCAAGTACTTC
CDR3aa: CSARGGGDSKYF
v_gene: TRBV20-1
abundance: few
j_gene: TRBJ2-4
d_gene: .

CDR3nt: TGTGCCAGCAGTCCCGGACAGGGACAGTTCTTC
CDR3aa: CASSPGQGQFF
v_gene: TRBV12-3/TRBV12-4
abundance: .
j_gene: TRBJ2-1
d_gene: TRBD1

CDR3nt: TGCGCCAGCAGTGGAGGTTTCGGTGTACGCAGGGGGCCCGCTGAAGCTTTCTTT
CDR3aa: CASSGGFGVRRGPAEAFF
v_gene: TRBV5-1
abundance: once
j_gene: TRBJ1-1
d_gene: TRBD1

CDR3nt: TGTGCCAGCAGCTTAGGGACCGAAGTCCACGACGAGCAGTACTTC
CDR3aa: CASSLGTEVHDEQYF
v_gene: TRBV7-2
abundance: .
j_gene: TRBJ2-7
d_gene: .

CDR3nt: TGTGCCAGCAGATCCTACAGGGATGAGGCTTTCTTT
CDR3aa: CASRSYRDEAFF
v_gene: TRBV6-2/TRBV6-3
abundance: .
j_gene: TRBJ1-1
d_gene: .

CDR3nt: TGTGCCAGCAGCGTAGGGATAGCGGGGCCAAAAGAGACCCAGTACTTC
CDR3aa: CASSVGIAGPKETQYF
v_gene: TRBV9
abundance: .
j_gene: TRBJ2-5
d_gene: TRBD2

CDR3nt: TGCAGCGTTGCAAGCCCCGGGACAGGTGCCTCTAACTATGGCTACACCTTC
CDR3aa: CSVASPGTGASNYGYTF
v_gene: TRBV29-1
abundance: few
j_gene: TRBJ1-2
d_gene: TRBD1

CDR3nt: TGCGCCAGCAGCTTGGCCTATCGGGGGACCTCTAGCACAGATACGCAGTATTTT
CDR3aa: CASSLAYRGTSSTDTQYF
v_gene: TRBV5-1
abundance: few
j_gene: TRBJ2-3
d_gene: .

CDR3nt: TGTGCCAGCAGCCCCCTCCTGAGCGACTTCTACAATGAGCAGTTCTTC
CDR3aa: CASSPLLSDFYNEQFF
v_gene: TRBV14
abundance: .
j_gene: TRBJ2-1
d_gene: .

CDR3nt: TGTACCACCGGACAGGGAATGAACACCGGGGAGCTGTTTTTT
CDR3aa: CTTGQGMNTGELFF
v_gene: TRBV24-1
abundance: .
j_gene: TRBJ2-2
d_gene: TRBD1

CDR3nt: TGCAGTGCTAGTGGGGCCACCCCATCGGTCTACGAGCAGTACTTC
CDR3aa: CSASGATPSVYEQYF
v_gene: TRBV20-1
abundance: .
j_gene: TRBJ2-7
d_gene: .